The present T cell receptor (beta chain) was sequenced within a study of spatial heterogeneity in lung cancer. On the study more broadly: Matched bulk RNA-seq yielded a T cell module score, and TCR transcript counts in tumor regions correlated strongly with that score.

Germline V gene sequence: CDR1 MNHEY, CDR2 SVGEGT. V lost 7 bases and J lost 8, with 11 bases in between. The CDR3 totals 11 residues. Time point meaning: sample taken at primary tumor resection. The authors sequenced whole RNA from tumor, nontumor lung or frozen PBMC without sorting. General study findings and limits: Expanded intratumoral alpha and beta TCR counts tracked tumor mutation counts. Sequencing reached an estimated coverage of tumor T cells that was only 6.5% to 8% for alpha chains and 11% to 15% for beta chains.

TCRdb recomputed calls from the 5' RACE reads with MiXCR, one row per CDR3 protein. The table has some 23,000 distinct CDR3 sequences, around 10% seen once. This clonotype was found many times. Its matching antigen is unknown. This TCR was recovered from a male donor with early-stage non-small cell lung cancer. V gene TRBV6-2 or TRBV6-3 combines with J gene TRBJ2-5; TRBD1 might be the D (6 bases). This specimen consisted of lung tumor tissue, obtained at surgery. In DNA, the CDR3 is TGTGCCAGCACCCTAGGGGGAACCCAGTACTTC. Amino acids: CASTLGGTQYF.